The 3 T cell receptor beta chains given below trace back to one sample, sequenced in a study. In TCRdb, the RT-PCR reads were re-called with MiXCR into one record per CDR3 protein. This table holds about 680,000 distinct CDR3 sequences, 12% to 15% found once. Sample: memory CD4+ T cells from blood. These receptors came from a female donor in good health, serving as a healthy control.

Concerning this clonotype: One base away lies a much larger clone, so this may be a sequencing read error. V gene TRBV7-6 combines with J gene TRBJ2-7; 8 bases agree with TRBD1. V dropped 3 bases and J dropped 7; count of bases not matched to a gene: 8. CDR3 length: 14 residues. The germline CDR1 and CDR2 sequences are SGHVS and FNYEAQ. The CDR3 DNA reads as TGTGCCAGCAGCTTTGGACAGGGACGAGGGGAGCAGTACTTC. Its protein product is CASSFGQGRGEQYF.

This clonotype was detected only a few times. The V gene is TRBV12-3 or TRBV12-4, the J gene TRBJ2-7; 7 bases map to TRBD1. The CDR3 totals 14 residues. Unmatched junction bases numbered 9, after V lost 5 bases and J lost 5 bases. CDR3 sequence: CASSMTGNINEQYF. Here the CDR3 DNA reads TGTGCCAGCAGTATGACAGGGAATATCAACGAGCAGTACTTC.

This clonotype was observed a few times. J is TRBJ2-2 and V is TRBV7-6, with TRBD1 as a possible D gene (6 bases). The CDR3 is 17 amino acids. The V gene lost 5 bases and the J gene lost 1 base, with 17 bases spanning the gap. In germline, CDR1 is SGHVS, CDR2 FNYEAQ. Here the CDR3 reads CASSISGGAGNTGELFF. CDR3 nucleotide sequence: TGTGCCAGCAGCATTAGTGGGGGCGCGGGGAACACCGGGGAGCTGTTTTTT.